These 28 T cell receptor beta chains came from one sample sequenced in a study of Ad26.COV2.S vaccination and SARS-CoV-2 variants. Regarding treatment: around 19 received Ad26.COV2.S at low or high dose, single or two shots; 5 received placebo; per-sample allocation not given. Day 63 after the first injection of vaccine or placebo was the sampling time. Only in-frame clones appear in the TCRdb table, and some are missing; sequencing was by immunoSEQ multiplex PCR. The data show approximately 300,000 clones, more than 70% seen once. Sequencing used peripheral blood, obtained in a trial of Ad26.COV2.S vaccine versus placebo. These receptors originate from a person between 18 and 65 years old who received the Ad26.COV2.S COVID-19 vaccine or a placebo.

This clone is a singleton in its sample. V is TRBV11-2 and J is TRBJ1-2; no reliable D call. V shed 5 bases and J shed 1 base, with 5 bases lying between them. Germline-derived CDR1 and CDR2 are SGHAT and FQNNGV. This CDR3 has 12 residues. CDR3 sequence (DNA): TGTGCCAGCAGCCAACGTAACTATGGCTACACCTTC. It is translated as CASSQRNYGYTF. The full variable domain, rest sourced from reference TRBV11-2 and TRBJ1-2, is EAGVAQSPRYKIIEKRQSVAFWCNPISGHATLYWYQQILGQGPKLLIQFQNNGVVDDSQLPKDRFSAERLKGVDSTLKIQPAKLEDSAVYLCASSQRNYGYTFGSGTRLTVV.

The chain couples TRBV9 to TRBJ2-1; D is perhaps TRBD1 (6 bases). From germline, CDR1 is SGDLS and CDR2 YYNGEE. The germline V and J ends were trimmed by 5 bases and 5 bases, with 14 bases remaining between them. The CDR3 is 14 amino acids. The CDR3 is CASSMDSFDNEQFF. In nucleotides, the CDR3 is TGTGCCAGCAGTATGGACAGTTTTGACAATGAGCAGTTCTTC.

The genes are TRBV19 and TRBJ1-4; the D gene is possibly TRBD1 (5 bases). Deletions cut 3 bases from V and 7 bases from J, with 15 bases between. CDR3 length: 15 residues. CDR1 and CDR2 (germline): LNHDA, SQIVND (reference sequence). This chain's CDR3 is CASSISWAGTEKLFF. The CDR3 region has the DNA TGTGCCAGTAGTATTTCATGGGCAGGGACTGAAAAACTGTTTTTT.

This rearrangement joins TRBV27 to TRBJ2-2; TRBD1 matches at 7 bases. CDR1 is MNHEY, CDR2 SMNVEV, per germline (reference sequence). The J segment lost 5 bases and the V segment lost 6 bases, leaving 3 bases of the junction unmatched. The CDR3 has 13 amino acids. The CDR3 DNA follows: TGTGCCAGCAGCCTACAGGGGACCGGGGAGCTGTTTTTT. Protein product: CASSLQGTGELFF.

The rearrangement uses TRBV4-2 and TRBJ1-1; 8 bases are a match to TRBD1. Per the germline V gene, CDR1 is LGHNA and CDR2 is YNFKEQ. J was trimmed by 1 base and V by 1 base; bases with no gene match: 5. The CDR3 spans 16 residues. CDR3 sequence: CASSQATGVPNTEAFF. The CDR3 nucleotides read TGTGCCAGCAGCCAAGCGACAGGGGTCCCGAACACTGAAGCTTTCTTT.

This rearrangement joins TRBV10-3 to TRBJ2-5; possibly TRBD1 for D (6 bases). Between the trimmed V and J ends, which lost 2 bases and 2 bases, there was a span of 15 bases. The germline gives CDR1 ENHRY, CDR2 SYGVKD. This CDR3 region has 16 residues. The CDR3, as DNA: TGTGCCATCAGTGAGCCCCGGACAGACCAACAAGAGACCCAGTACTTC. This sequence encodes CAISEPRTDQQETQYF.

CDR3 nucleotides: TGTGCCAGCAGTTCGACTGGTCGTAGTGGCTACACCTTC. As protein: CASSSTGRSGYTF. The gene calls are TRBV6-6 and TRBJ1-2, with no clear D. The CDR3 runs to 13 residues. The germline V and J ends were trimmed by 4 bases and 7 bases, with 13 bases remaining between them. Germline lookup yields CDR1 MNHNY and CDR2 SVGAGI (reference sequence).

Only one count was recorded for this clone. The rearrangement links TRBV7-9 to TRBJ2-7; maybe TRBD1 (5 bases). Germline values: CDR1 SEHNR, CDR2 FQNEAQ (reference sequence). Trimming pared 4 bases from V and 0 bases from J, leaving 13 bases between. CDR3 size: 15 residues. The DNA for the CDR3 is TGTGCCAGCAGCTCAGGGTGGAATCCCTCCTACGAGCAGTACTTC. Amino acid sequence: CASSSGWNPSYEQYF.

The V and J genes are TRBV19 and TRBJ2-3; 7 nucleotides align to TRBD1. The CDR3 sequence is 15 residues long. The V and J ends lost 5 bases and 0 bases, in that order; junction bases with no gene match: 5. Germline V gene sequence: CDR1 LNHDA, CDR2 SQIVND (reference sequence). The CDR3 loop is CASSLGTVSTDTQYF. The CDR3 DNA reads as TGTGCCAGTAGTCTGGGGACAGTCAGCACAGATACGCAGTATTTT.

The genes are TRBV6-1 and TRBJ2-5; TRBD1 might be the D (6 bases). The V gene lost 2 bases and the J gene lost 5 bases, with 12 bases spanning the gap. The CDR3 runs to 14 residues. Germline V lookup: CDR1 MNHNS, CDR2 SASEGT. The CDR3: CASSEQGWGETQYF. The CDR3 region has the DNA TGTGCCAGCAGTGAACAGGGGTGGGGGGAGACCCAGTACTTC.

The chain uses TRBV6-1 and TRBJ1-4, with D perhaps matching TRBD1 (6 bases). Germline V gene lookup returns CDR1 MNHNS and CDR2 SASEGT. The CDR3 runs to 16 residues. V lost 0 bases, J lost 7 bases, and 15 bases lay in between. DNA of the CDR3: TGTGCCAGCAGTGAAGCGCTAGGGGGGCCAGGTGAAAAACTGTTTTTT. This translates into CASSEALGGPGEKLFF.

The genes are TRBV7-6 and TRBJ2-7; 7 positions match TRBD1. This CDR3 has 14 residues. Looked up from germline, CDR1 is SGHVS and CDR2 is FNYEAQ. V trimming: 5 bases; J trimming: 6 bases; junction bases outside the gene matches: 10. The CDR3, as DNA: TGTGCCAGCAGCCCCTCTATAACAGGGGCCGAGCAGTACTTC. It encodes CASSPSITGAEQYF. Complete variable domain (other parts from reference TRBV7-6 and TRBJ2-7): GAGVSQSPRYKVTKRGQDVALRCDPISGHVSLYWYRQALGQGPEFLTYFNYEAQQDKSGLPNDRFSAERPEGSISTLTIQRTEQRDSAMYRCASSPSITGAEQYFGPGTRLTVT.

The V gene is TRBV5-1, the J gene TRBJ1-4; D uncertain. Looked up from germline, CDR1 is SGHRS and CDR2 is YFSETQ. CDR3 length: 13 residues. V lost 0 bases to trimming and J lost 6 bases, with 6 bases between them. The CDR3 DNA follows: TGCGCCAGCAGCTTGGCTGGGGATGAAAAACTGTTTTTT. Its translation is CASSLAGDEKLFF. Variable domain in full (rest from reference TRBV5-1 and TRBJ1-4): KAGVTQTPRYLIKTRGQQVTLSCSPISGHRSVSWYQQTPGQGLQFLFEYFSETQRNKGNFPGRFSGRQFSNSRSEMNVSTLELGDSALYLCASSLAGDEKLFFGSGTQLSVL.

This clone was seen a few times. This chain joins TRBV7-9 and TRBJ1-2; 8 bases are a match to TRBD1. The V gene end was trimmed by 3 bases and the J gene end by 1 base; junction bases not matched to a gene: 4. Looked up from germline, CDR1 is SEHNR and CDR2 is FQNEAQ (reference sequence). This CDR3 is 15 amino acids long. The CDR3, as DNA: TGTGCCAGCAGCTTGGGGACAGGAGGTAACTATGGCTACACCTTC. It encodes CASSLGTGGNYGYTF.

The chain links TRBV5-1 to TRBJ2-1; D call uncertain. The CDR3 sequence is 15 residues long. The germline V gene has CDR1 SGHRS and CDR2 YFSETQ. V was pared by 7 bases and J by 0 bases, with 14 bases between. In DNA, the CDR3 is TGCGCCAGCTCCGACACCCCGAGCTCCTACAATGAGCAGTTCTTC. It codes for CASSDTPSSYNEQFF.

Concerning this clone itself: Additional DNA sequences in this sample encode the identical CDR3. This sequence joins TRBV7-9 and TRBJ2-1; 8 bases match TRBD1. Per the germline V gene, CDR1 is SEHNR and CDR2 is FQNEAQ (reference sequence). There are 12 residues in the CDR3. V lost 5 bases, J lost 7 bases, and 1 base stayed unmatched. DNA for the CDR3: TGTGCCAGCAGCCGACAGGGGAATGAGCAGTTCTTC. Translated: CASSRQGNEQFF.

The chain couples TRBV12-3 or TRBV12-4 to TRBJ1-2, with D tentatively TRBD1 (5 bases). V lost 6 bases, J lost 8 bases, and 13 bases lay in between. This CDR3 is built from 12 residues. For the CDR3, the DNA is TGTGCCAGCAGCCGGGACGTTCGGGGCTACACCTTC. Its translation: CASSRDVRGYTF.

This clone was seen a single time. The chain joins TRBV6-2 or TRBV6-3 to TRBJ2-7; D possibly corresponds to TRBD1 (6 bases). The germline V and J ends were trimmed by 4 bases and 5 bases, with 21 bases remaining between them. Germline V gene sequence: CDR1 MNHEY, CDR2 SVGEGT. The CDR3 runs to 16 residues. The CDR3 spells CASSFHVTGTPHEQYF. The CDR3 DNA follows: TGTGCCAGCAGTTTCCACGTAACAGGGACCCCCCACGAGCAGTACTTC.

The CDR3 bases are TGCGCCAGCAGCTCGGGGGAGGTAAACAGCGCTGAAGCTTTCTTT. It is translated as CASSSGEVNSAEAFF. V is TRBV5-1 and J is TRBJ1-1; maybe TRBD1 (5 bases). V was shortened by 3 bases and J by 6 bases, with 18 bases between the two germline ends. This CDR3 region has 15 residues. In germline, CDR1 is SGHRS, CDR2 YFSETQ.

This clone showed up many times. The V and J genes are TRBV6-4 and TRBJ2-1; possible D gene TRBD1, 6 bases. Germline loops: CDR1 MRHNA, CDR2 SNTAGT. The CDR3 is 13 residues long. The V and J ends lost 6 bases and 7 bases respectively, with 13 bases between them. The CDR3 loop is CASSLGADNEQFF. DNA of the CDR3: TGTGCCAGCAGCCTGGGGGCGGATAATGAGCAGTTCTTC.

V gene TRBV11-2 combines with J gene TRBJ2-2; possibly TRBD1 for D (6 bases). The CDR3 consists of 15 residues. Trimming removed 4 bases from V and 3 bases from J, with 12 bases in between. From germline, CDR1 is SGHAT and CDR2 FQNNGV. The CDR3 DNA reads TGTGCCAGCAGCTCAGGGGCATACTACACCGGGGAGCTGTTTTTT. It yields the protein CASSSGAYYTGELFF.

V is TRBV15 and J is TRBJ1-4; D is uncertain. The CDR3 runs to 15 residues. CDR1 and CDR2 (germline): LNHNV, YYDKDF (reference sequence). Trimming left V 0 bases short and J 5 bases short, with 10 bases between. This chain's CDR3 is CATSRDGWENEKLFF. The CDR3 DNA sequence: TGTGCCACCAGCAGAGATGGTTGGGAAAATGAAAAACTGTTTTTT.

The chain recombines TRBV5-6 with TRBJ2-3; D is unresolved. Trimming took off 4 bases at V and 4 bases at J, with 16 bases between the two ends. Germline values: CDR1 SGHDT, CDR2 YYEEEE. There are 15 residues in the CDR3. The CDR3 spells CASSPVVAVPDTQYF. The CDR3 DNA sequence: TGTGCCAGCAGCCCCGTGGTGGCAGTCCCAGATACGCAGTATTTT.

This clone was found once. V usage is TRBV5-1 and J usage is TRBJ2-7; D possibly corresponds to TRBD1 (6 bases). Per germline, CDR1 SGHRS and CDR2 YFSETQ. The germline V and J ends were trimmed by 0 bases and 6 bases, with 16 bases remaining between them. The CDR3 is made up of 15 amino acids. In DNA, the CDR3 is TGCGCCAGCAGCTTGGACGGGCAGGGGAATCGCGAGCAGTACTTC. Its protein is CASSLDGQGNREQYF.

The chain uses TRBV6-5 and TRBJ2-7; TRBD1 matches 9 bases. Germline CDR1 reads MNHEY; CDR2 reads SVGAGI. This CDR3 is 13 amino acids long. V gave up 10 bases and J gave up 5 bases; unmatched junction bases: 9. CDR3 sequence (DNA): TGTGCCATCAGGGACAGGGTGATCGACGAGCAGTACTTC. The encoded protein is CAIRDRVIDEQYF.

The chain carries TRBV4-3 and TRBJ1-4; 7 bases fit TRBD1. V lost 1 base and J lost 10; bases outside the gene matches: 9. Germline values: CDR1 LGHNA, CDR2 YSLEER. The CDR3 length is 15 residues. CDR3 nucleotides: TGCGCCAGCAGCCAAGCCGGGACAGATTCAAGAAAACTGTTTTTT. Protein sequence: CASSQAGTDSRKLFF.

The rearrangement links TRBV7-9 to TRBJ2-5, with TRBD2 matching over 9 bases. V lost 3 bases and J lost 3; bases outside the gene matches: 8. CDR3 length equals 16 residues. CDR1 and CDR2 from the germline V gene are SEHNR and FQNEAQ (reference sequence). DNA for the CDR3: TGTGCCAGCAGCTTCTCTTCGGCGGGGGGGAAAGAGACCCAGTACTTC. Translating gives CASSFSSAGGKETQYF.

The chain links TRBV3-1 (or the pseudogene TRBV3-2) to TRBJ1-6, with D perhaps matching TRBD1 (5 bases). Trimming left V 0 bases short and J 0 bases short, with 9 bases between. The CDR3 consists of 17 residues. Germline CDR1 is LGHDT and CDR2 is YNNKEL (reference sequence). Here the CDR3 reads CASSQDGASSYNSPLHF. As DNA, the CDR3 is TGTGCCAGCAGCCAAGATGGGGCCAGCTCCTATAATTCACCCCTCCACTTT.